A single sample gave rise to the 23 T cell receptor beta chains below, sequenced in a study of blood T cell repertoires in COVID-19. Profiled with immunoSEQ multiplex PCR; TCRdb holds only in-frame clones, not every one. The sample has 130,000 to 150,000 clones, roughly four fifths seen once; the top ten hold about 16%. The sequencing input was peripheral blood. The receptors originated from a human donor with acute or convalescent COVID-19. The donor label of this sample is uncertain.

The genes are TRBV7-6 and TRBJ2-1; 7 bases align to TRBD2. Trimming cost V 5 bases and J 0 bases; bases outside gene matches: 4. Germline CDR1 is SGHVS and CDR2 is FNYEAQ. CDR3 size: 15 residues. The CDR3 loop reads CASSREGFSYNEQFF. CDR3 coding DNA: TGTGCCAGCAGCAGGGAGGGGTTCTCCTACAATGAGCAGTTCTTC. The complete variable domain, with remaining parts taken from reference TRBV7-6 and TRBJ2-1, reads GAGVSQSPRYKVTKRGQDVALRCDPISGHVSLYWYRQALGQGPEFLTYFNYEAQQDKSGLPNDRFSAERPEGSISTLTIQRTEQRDSAMYRCASSREGFSYNEQFFGPGTRLTVL.

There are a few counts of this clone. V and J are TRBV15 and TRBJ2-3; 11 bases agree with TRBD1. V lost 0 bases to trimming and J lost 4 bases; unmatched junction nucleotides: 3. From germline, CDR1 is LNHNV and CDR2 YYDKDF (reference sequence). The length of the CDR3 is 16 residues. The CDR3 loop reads CATSREDRGLADTQYF. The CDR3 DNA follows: TGTGCCACCAGCAGAGAGGACAGGGGGCTTGCAGATACGCAGTATTTT. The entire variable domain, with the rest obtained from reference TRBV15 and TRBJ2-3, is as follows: DAMVIQNPRYQVTQFGKPVTLSCSQTLNHNVMYWYQQKSSQAPKLLFHYYDKDFNNEADTPDNFQSRRPNTSFCFLDIRSPGLGDTAMYLCATSREDRGLADTQYFGPGTRLTVL.

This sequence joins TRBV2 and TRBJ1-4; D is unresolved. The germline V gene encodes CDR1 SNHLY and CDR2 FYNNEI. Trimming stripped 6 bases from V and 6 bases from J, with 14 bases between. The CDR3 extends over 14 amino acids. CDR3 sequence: CASSEEEWDEKLFF. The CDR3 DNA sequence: TGTGCCAGCAGCGAGGAAGAATGGGATGAAAAACTGTTTTTT.

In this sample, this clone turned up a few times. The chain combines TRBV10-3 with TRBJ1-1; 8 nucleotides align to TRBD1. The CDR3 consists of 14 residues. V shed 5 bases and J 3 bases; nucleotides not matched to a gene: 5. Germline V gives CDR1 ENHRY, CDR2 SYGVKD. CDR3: CAISKQGGDTEAFF. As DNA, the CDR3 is TGTGCCATCAGTAAACAGGGGGGGGACACTGAAGCTTTCTTT.

In DNA form, the CDR3 reads TGTGCCAGCAGTCCCTGGGACAGGGGGAAGATTGACACTGAAGCTTTCTTT. Its protein is CASSPWDRGKIDTEAFF. The chain links TRBV25-1 to TRBJ1-1, with 11 positions matching TRBD1. Unmatched junction bases numbered 11, after V lost 5 bases and J lost 3 bases. There are 17 residues in the CDR3. Germline V CDR1 and CDR2: MGHDK, SYGVNS.

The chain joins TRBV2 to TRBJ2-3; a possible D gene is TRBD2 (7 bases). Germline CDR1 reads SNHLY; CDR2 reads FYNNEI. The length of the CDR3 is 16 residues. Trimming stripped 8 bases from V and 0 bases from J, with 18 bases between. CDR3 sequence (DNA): TGTGCCAGCGGTGGGGAGGGGGGCGCTAGCACAGATACGCAGTATTTT. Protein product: CASGGEGGASTDTQYF.

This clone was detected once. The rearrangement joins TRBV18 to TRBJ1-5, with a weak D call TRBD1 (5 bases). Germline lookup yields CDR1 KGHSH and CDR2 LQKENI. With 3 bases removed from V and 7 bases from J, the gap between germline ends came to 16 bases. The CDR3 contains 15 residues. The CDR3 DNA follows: TGTGCCAGCTCACCCCAAAGGGGTTCGGAACAGCCCCAGCATTTT. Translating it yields CASSPQRGSEQPQHF.

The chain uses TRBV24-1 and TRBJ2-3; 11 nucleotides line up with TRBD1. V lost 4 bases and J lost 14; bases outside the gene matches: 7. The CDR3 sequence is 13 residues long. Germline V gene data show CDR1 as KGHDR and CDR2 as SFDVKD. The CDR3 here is CATSDLGDRGWYF. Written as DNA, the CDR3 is TGTGCCACCAGTGACCTTGGGGACAGGGGGTGGTATTTT.

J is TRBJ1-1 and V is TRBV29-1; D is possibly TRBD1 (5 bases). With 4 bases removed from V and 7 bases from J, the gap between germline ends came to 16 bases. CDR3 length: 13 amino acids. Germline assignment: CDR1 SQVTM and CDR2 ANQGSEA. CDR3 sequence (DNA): TGCAGCGTTGTATCCGGCAGGGCTAGTGAAGCTTTCTTT. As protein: CSVVSGRASEAFF.

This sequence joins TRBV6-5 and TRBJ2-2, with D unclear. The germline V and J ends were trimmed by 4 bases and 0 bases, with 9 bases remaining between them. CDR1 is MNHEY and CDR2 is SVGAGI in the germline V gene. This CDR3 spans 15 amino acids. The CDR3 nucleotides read TGTGCCAGCAGTTTACGGCGGCCGAACACCGGGGAGCTGTTTTTT. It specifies CASSLRRPNTGELFF.

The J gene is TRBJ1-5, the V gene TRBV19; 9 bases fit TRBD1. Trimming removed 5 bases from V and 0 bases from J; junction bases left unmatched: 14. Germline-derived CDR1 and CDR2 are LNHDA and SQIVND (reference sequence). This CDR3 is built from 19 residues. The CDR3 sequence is CASSQPPTGGGYSNQPQHF. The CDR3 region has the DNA TGTGCCAGTAGTCAGCCCCCGACAGGGGGGGGATATAGCAATCAGCCCCAGCATTTT.

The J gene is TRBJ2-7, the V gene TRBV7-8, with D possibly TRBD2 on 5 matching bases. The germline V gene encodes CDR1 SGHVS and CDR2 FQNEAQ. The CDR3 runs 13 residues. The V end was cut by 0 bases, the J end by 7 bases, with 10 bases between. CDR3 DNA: TGTGCCAGCAGCTTAGCGGGTCGGGGTGAGCAGTACTTC. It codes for CASSLAGRGEQYF. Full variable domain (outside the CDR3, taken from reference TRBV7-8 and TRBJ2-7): GAGVSQSPRYKVAKRGQDVALRCDPISGHVSLFWYQQALGQGPEFLTYFQNEAQLDKSGLPSDRFFAERPEGSVSTLKIQRTQQEDSAVYLCASSLAGRGEQYFGPGTRLTVT.

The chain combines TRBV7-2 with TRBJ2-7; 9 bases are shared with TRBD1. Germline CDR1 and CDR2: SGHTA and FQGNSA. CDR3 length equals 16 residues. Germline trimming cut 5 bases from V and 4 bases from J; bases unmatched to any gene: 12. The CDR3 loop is CASSHLTQGARYEQYF. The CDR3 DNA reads TGTGCCAGCAGCCACCTGACACAGGGGGCGCGGTACGAGCAGTACTTC.

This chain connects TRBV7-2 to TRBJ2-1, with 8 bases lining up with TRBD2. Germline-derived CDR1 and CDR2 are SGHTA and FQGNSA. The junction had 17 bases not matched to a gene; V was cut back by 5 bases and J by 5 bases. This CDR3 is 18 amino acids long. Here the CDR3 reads CASSLRFWGSGAHNEQFF. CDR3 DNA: TGTGCCAGCAGCCTACGATTCTGGGGTAGCGGGGCCCACAATGAGCAGTTCTTC.

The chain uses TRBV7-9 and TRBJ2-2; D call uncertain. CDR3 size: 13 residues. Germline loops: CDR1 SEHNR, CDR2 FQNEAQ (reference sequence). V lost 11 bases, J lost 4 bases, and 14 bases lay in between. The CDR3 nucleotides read TGTGCCGCGCGCGGTTCCTCCACCGGGGAGCTGTTTTTT. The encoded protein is CAARGSSTGELFF. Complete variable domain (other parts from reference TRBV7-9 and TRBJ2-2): DTGVSQNPRHKITKRGQNVTFRCDPISEHNRLYWYRQTLGQGPEFLTYFQNEAQLEKSRLLSDRFSAERPKGSFSTLEIQRTEQGDSAMYLCAARGSSTGELFFGEGSRLTVL.

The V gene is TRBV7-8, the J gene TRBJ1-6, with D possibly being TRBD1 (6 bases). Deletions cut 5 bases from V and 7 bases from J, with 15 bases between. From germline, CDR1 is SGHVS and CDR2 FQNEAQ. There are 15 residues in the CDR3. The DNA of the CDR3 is TGTGCCAGCAGCCGCGACAGAAGGGGGAATTCACCCCTCCACTTT. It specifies CASSRDRRGNSPLHF.

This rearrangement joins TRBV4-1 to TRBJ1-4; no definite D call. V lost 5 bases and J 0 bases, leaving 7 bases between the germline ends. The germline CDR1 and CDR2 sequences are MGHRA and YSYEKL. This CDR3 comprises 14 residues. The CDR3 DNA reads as TGCGCCAGCAGCTCTGGCTCAACTAATGAAAAACTGTTTTTT. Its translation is CASSSGSTNEKLFF.

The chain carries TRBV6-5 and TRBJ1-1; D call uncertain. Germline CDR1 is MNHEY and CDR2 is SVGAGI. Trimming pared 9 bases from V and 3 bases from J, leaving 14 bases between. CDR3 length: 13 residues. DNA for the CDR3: TGTGCCAGTAAGAGGAGGGTGGACACTGAAGCTTTCTTT. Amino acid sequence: CASKRRVDTEAFF.

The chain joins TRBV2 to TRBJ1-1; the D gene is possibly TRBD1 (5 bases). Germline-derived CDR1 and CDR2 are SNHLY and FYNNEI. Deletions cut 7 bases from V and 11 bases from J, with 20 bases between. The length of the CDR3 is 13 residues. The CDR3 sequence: CASMRGEPAGAFF. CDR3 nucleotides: TGTGCCAGCATGCGGGGGGAGCCAGCCGGCGCTTTCTTT.

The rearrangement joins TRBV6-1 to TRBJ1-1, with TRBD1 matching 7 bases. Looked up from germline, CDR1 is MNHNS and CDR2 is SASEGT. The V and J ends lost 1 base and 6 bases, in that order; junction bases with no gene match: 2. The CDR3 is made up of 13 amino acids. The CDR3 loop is CASSEEGTAEAFF. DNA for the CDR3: TGTGCCAGCAGTGAAGAAGGGACAGCTGAAGCTTTCTTT.

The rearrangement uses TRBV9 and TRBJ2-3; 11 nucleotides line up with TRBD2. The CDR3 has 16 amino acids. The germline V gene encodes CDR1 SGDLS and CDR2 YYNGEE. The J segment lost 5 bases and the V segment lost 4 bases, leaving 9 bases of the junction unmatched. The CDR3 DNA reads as TGTGCCAGCAGCTATAGCGGGGGGGCCGGAGGAGATACGCAGTATTTT. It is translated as CASSYSGGAGGDTQYF.

CDR3: CASSDETRRANTGELFF. CDR3 coding DNA: TGTGCCAGCAGCGATGAGACAAGACGTGCGAACACCGGGGAGCTGTTTTTT. The chain employs TRBV9 and TRBJ2-2; D unresolved. Deletions cut 3 bases from V and 0 bases from J, with 15 bases between. This CDR3 comprises 17 residues. CDR1 is SGDLS, CDR2 YYNGEE, per germline.

CDR3 DNA sequence: TGCGCCAGCAGCTTGGCCGCACAGGGAATCGGCGAGCAGTACTTC. This encodes CASSLAAQGIGEQYF. This chain uses TRBV5-1 with TRBJ2-7; perhaps TRBD1 as D (6 bases). The CDR3 sequence is 15 residues long. Germline V gives CDR1 SGHRS, CDR2 YFSETQ. Trimming took off 0 bases at V and 6 bases at J, with 16 bases between the two ends.